Sequencing of this TCR beta chain was carried out in a study of shared clonotypes between healthy human individuals. CDR3 length: 16 amino acids. Per germline, CDR1 MDHEN and CDR2 SYDVKM. Unmatched junction bases numbered 15, after V lost 7 bases and J lost 10 bases. Sequencing was at deep level. Generated by immunoSEQ multiplex PCR, the TCRdb table keeps only in-frame clones and is missing some. The sample contains 300,000 to 400,000 clones, over 65% of which appear only once. The TCR comes from a man younger than 40 in good health. The V call is TRBV28, the J call TRBJ2-1, with 11 bases aligning to TRBD2. Sequenced sample: memory CD4+ T cells sorted from blood. The subset is: CD45RA-negative fraction. CDR3 sequence: CASNSIAGGGPFEQFF. The CDR3, as DNA: TGTGCCAGCAATTCAATAGCGGGAGGGGGTCCTTTCGAGCAGTTCTTC. The whole variable domain, remainder taken from reference TRBV28 and TRBJ2-1, is DVKVTQSSRYLVKRTGEKVFLECVQDMDHENMFWYRQDPGLGLRLIYFSYDVKMKEKGDIPEGYSVSREKKERFSLILESASTNQTSMYLCASNSIAGGGPFEQFFGPGTRLTVL.